Reported below is one T cell receptor (beta chain). This clonotype was recorded a few times. The antigen this receptor binds is unknown. No per-base quality is available; no much larger clone lies one base away. This record comes from a study of response to subunit inactivated influenza vaccine (dated by TCRdb to 2016 to 2018). In the study overall: The study used deep quantitative T cell receptor repertoire profiling to track responses to a trivalent subunit inactivated influenza vaccine.

Here is what the overall study found, with its caveats: The authors proposed that each seasonal influenza vaccination may bring in only a limited number of new T cells.

Library construction relied on RT-PCR. These reads were obtained on an Illumina HiSeq 2500. The public reads were run again by TCRdb, first through fastp at Q25 and then through MiXCR, and only productive beta chains were kept. CDR3 protein sequences are deduplicated, and each keeps its most common genes and DNA. For this sample there are more than 500,000 distinct CDR3 sequences; about 11% appear just once. The ten biggest clones cover approximately 11% of the sample. Trimmed from V: 5 bases; trimmed from J: 5 bases; junction bases lacking a gene match: 9. Inclusive of the bounding cysteine and phenylalanine, the CDR3 is 14 residues long. The sequence is cut down to CDR3 DNA, 42 bases in frame from base 1. The CDR1 and CDR2 encoded by the germline V gene are SQVTM and ANQGSEA. The same sample was also used in a study of T cells expressing NK-cell markers. Taken from the second paper: 5'RACE template switching, by which a universal primer site and unique molecular identifiers were added, was used to make TCR beta cDNA libraries. Several donors provided sorted CD3+CD56+NKG2C+, CD3+CD56+NKG2C- and CD3+CD56-NKG2C+ T-cell subsets, whose TCR beta-chain repertoires were profiled. Seven of the eight sequenced donors were HCMV-seropositive and one was HCMV-seronegative. In several experiments an anti-gammadeltaTCR antibody was added to restrict sorting to alphabetaTCR-expressing T cells. In 5 to 7 donors, the dominant CD3+CD56+NKG2C+ clonotypes were found to rank among the top 10 CD8+ clonotypes and to make up about 1.0-7.0% of CD8+ T cells. Those dominant clonotypes were again the most abundant among CD3+CD56-NKG2C+ cells in a handful of donors, at roughly 25-60.1%. Whether the expanded NKG2C-expressing T cell clones were specific for HCMV antigens was left unclear. The eight sequenced donors were randomly selected healthy volunteers, three men and five women. To determine HCMV serostatus, a commercial ELISA kit was used to detect HCMV-specific IgG in serum. Ficoll density gradient centrifugation was used to isolate peripheral blood mononuclear cells from blood. For about 6 donors, bulk peripheral blood T-cell repertoires were additionally sequenced from unsorted PBMC. Synthesis of cDNA was primed from the TCR beta constant segment and was followed by two consecutive PCR amplification steps. Illumina HiSeq 2000/2500, MiSeq or NextSeq was used to sequence libraries as 2 x 150 bp reads. MIGEC was used to demultiplex reads and group reads by UMI, and MiTCR was used to assemble and quantify clonotypes. To remove erroneous sequences, TCR cDNA sequences were retained only when supported by two or more reads. The tcR package was used for downstream repertoire analysis, and clonotypes were matched between fractions using CDR3 nucleotide sequence together with V segment. VDJmatch was used to annotate antigen specificity against VDJdb, with one amino acid substitution in CDR3 permitted.

In this chain, TRBV29-1 is recombined with TRBJ1-1; 9 bases in the middle match TRBD1. The receptor was isolated from a man aged 45-65 years who received an inactivated influenza vaccine. Donor details come from another sample of the same person, matched by shared clones. The starting material was PBMCs from blood, obtained on the day of vaccination. The DNA is TGCAGCGTTTCCCCCGGGACAGGGAAGACTGAAGCTTTCTTT. It translates as CSVSPGTGKTEAFF.